The present T cell receptor (beta chain) was sequenced within a study of blood T cell repertoires in COVID-19. Overall study: Researchers got acute and convalescent COVID-19 samples from the United States, Italy and Spain. T cells, B-cell-depleted T cells, or PBMCs supplied cDNA or gDNA.

Seattle cases were enrolled at active infection and followed longitudinally. The CDR3 runs 15 residues. V gave up 4 bases and J gave up 7 bases; unmatched junction bases: 6. Germline assignment: CDR1 MGHRA and CDR2 YSYEKL. Measured with immunoSEQ multiplex PCR; TCRdb has only the in-frame clones, and not every one. This sample has hundreds of thousands of clones; about 90% occur once, and the top ten carry about 7%. The receptor's source is a woman aged 70-85 years with COVID-19, enrolled during active disease. Sequenced: peripheral blood. The V call is TRBV4-1, the J call TRBJ2-3, with 12 bases identical to TRBD2. CDR3 sequence (DNA): TGCGCCAGCAGCCTCCTAGGACTAGCGGGAAATACGCAGTATTTT. Translated, it gives CASSLLGLAGNTQYF.